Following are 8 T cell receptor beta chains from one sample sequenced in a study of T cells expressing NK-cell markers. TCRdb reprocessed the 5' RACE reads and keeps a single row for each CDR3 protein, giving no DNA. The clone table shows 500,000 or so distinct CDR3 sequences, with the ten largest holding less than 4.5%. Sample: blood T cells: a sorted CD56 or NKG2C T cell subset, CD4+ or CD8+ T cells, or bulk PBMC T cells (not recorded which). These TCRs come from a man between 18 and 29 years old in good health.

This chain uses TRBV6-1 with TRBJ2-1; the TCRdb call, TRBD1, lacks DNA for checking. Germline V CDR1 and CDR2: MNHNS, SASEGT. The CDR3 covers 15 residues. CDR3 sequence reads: CASRPGTGWNNEQFF.

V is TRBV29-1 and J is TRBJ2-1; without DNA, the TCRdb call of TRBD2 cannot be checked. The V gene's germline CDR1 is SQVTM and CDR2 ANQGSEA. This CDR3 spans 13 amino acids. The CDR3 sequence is CSVGTGSYNEQFF.

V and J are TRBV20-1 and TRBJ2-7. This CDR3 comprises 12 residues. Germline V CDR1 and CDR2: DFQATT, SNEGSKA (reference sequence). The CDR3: CSVTSRTYEQYF.

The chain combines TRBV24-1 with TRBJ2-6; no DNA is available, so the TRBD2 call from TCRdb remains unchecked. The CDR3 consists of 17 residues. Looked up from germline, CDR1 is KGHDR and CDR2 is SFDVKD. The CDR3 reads CATSGLVVFSGANVLTF.

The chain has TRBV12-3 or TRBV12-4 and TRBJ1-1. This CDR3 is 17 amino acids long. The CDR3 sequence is CASSLLRLQQQNTEAFF.

The CDR3 spells CASSRGRGGVTEAFF. The chain is built from TRBV4-3 and TRBJ1-1; the TRBD1 assignment by TCRdb is unverifiable without DNA. CDR1 is LGHNA, CDR2 YSLEER, per germline. This CDR3 is 15 amino acids long.

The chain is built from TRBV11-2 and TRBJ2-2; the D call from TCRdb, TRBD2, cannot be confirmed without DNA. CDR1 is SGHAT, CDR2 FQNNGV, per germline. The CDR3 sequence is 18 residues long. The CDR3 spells CASSFGVSGRRNTGELFF.

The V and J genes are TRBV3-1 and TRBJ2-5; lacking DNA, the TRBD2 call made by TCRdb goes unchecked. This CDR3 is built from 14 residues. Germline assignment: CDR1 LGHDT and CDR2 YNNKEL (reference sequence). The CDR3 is CASSGRASEETQYF.